These 13 T cell receptor beta chains were all obtained from the same sample, sequenced in a study of T cell responses to AZD1222 COVID-19 vaccine. Method: immunoSEQ multiplex PCR; TCRdb's copy keeps in-frame clones and lacks some. The data hold about 110,000 clones, with around nine tenths observed a single time. This material consisted of peripheral blood, taken 28 days after the second AZD1222 dose. The receptors were gathered from an adult who received the AZD1222 COVID-19 vaccine.

This chain connects TRBV19 to TRBJ1-5, with 8 bases that match TRBD1. Trimming cost V 7 bases and J 0 bases; bases outside gene matches: 8. The CDR3 has 16 amino acids. The germline V gene has CDR1 LNHDA and CDR2 SQIVND (reference sequence). Here the CDR3 DNA reads TGTGCCAGTACCCCGACAGGGGCAGATAGCAATCAGCCCCAGCATTTT. This translates into CASTPTGADSNQPQHF.

This clone appeared once. The chain joins TRBV7-8 to TRBJ2-2; 13 nucleotides match TRBD2. The CDR3 length is 15 residues. V shed 8 bases, J shed 4 bases, and the junction held 4 bases outside the gene matches. Germline CDR1 and CDR2: SGHVS and FQNEAQ. In DNA form, the CDR3 reads TGTGCCAGCCATAGACTAGCGGGGGGCACCGGGGAGCTGTTTTTT. Its protein is CASHRLAGGTGELFF. The whole variable domain, filled in from reference TRBV7-8 and TRBJ2-2, reads GAGVSQSPRYKVAKRGQDVALRCDPISGHVSLFWYQQALGQGPEFLTYFQNEAQLDKSGLPSDRFFAERPEGSVSTLKIQRTQQEDSAVYLCASHRLAGGTGELFFGEGSRLTVL.

CDR3 protein: CASSFGLAGTRSYNEQFF. The CDR3 DNA reads TGTGCCAGCAGCTTCGGACTAGCGGGGACGCGATCCTACAATGAGCAGTTCTTC. The V gene is TRBV27, the J gene TRBJ2-1, with 12 bases aligning to TRBD2. Germline CDR1 and CDR2: MNHEY and SMNVEV (reference sequence). This CDR3 is built from 18 residues. The junction had 10 bases not matched to a gene; V was cut back by 6 bases and J by 1 base.

This clone has just a few counts. The J gene is TRBJ1-5, the V gene TRBV19; D possibly corresponds to TRBD1 (6 bases). Trimming removed 6 bases at V and 2 bases at J, with 14 bases between. The CDR3 contains 15 residues. Germline-derived CDR1 and CDR2 are LNHDA and SQIVND (reference sequence). The CDR3 DNA reads as TGTGCCAGTAGCCCAGGGGCTTCGGGCAATCAGCCCCAGCATTTT. It specifies CASSPGASGNQPQHF.

This chain links TRBV10-3 with TRBJ2-7, with D uncertain. The germline gives CDR1 ENHRY, CDR2 SYGVKD. V was trimmed by 0 bases and J by 0 bases, leaving 12 bases between them. CDR3 length: 16 amino acids. This chain's CDR3 is CAISESSVRSSYEQYF. For the CDR3, the DNA is TGTGCCATCAGTGAGTCGAGTGTTCGGAGCTCCTACGAGCAGTACTTC.

The chain employs TRBV27 and TRBJ2-1, with D perhaps being TRBD1 or TRBD2 (5 bases each). V dropped 1 base and J dropped 14 bases, with 12 bases sitting between them. CDR1 is MNHEY and CDR2 is SMNVEV in the germline V gene (reference sequence). CDR3 length: 12 amino acids. The CDR3 reads CASSLWGSGKFF. DNA of the CDR3: TGTGCCAGCAGTTTATGGGGGTCAGGGAAGTTCTTC.

The chain joins TRBV24-1 to TRBJ2-1; TRBD2 aligns across 12 bases. Germline CDR1 reads KGHDR; CDR2 reads SFDVKD. This CDR3 is built from 17 residues. The V and J ends lost 1 base and 6 bases, in that order; junction bases with no gene match: 6. The DNA of the CDR3 is TGTGCCACCAGTGATTTCGGGGCTAGCGGGAGGGGCAATGAGCAGTTCTTC. This sequence encodes CATSDFGASGRGNEQFF.

The chain employs TRBV7-9 and TRBJ1-4; perhaps TRBD1 as D (6 bases). Germline loops: CDR1 SEHNR, CDR2 FQNEAQ (reference sequence). Trimming shortened V by 5 bases and J by 15 bases, and 16 bases separated the two germline ends. The CDR3 consists of 12 residues. For the CDR3, the DNA is TGTGCCAGCAGCGCGAACAGGGTTTTATTGTTTTTT. It codes for CASSANRVLLFF.

This chain links TRBV9 with TRBJ2-1; the match to TRBD2 covers 12 bases. Trimming cost V 3 bases and J 6 bases; bases outside gene matches: 4. The CDR3 runs 15 residues. The V gene's germline CDR1 is SGDLS and CDR2 YYNGEE. The DNA for the CDR3 is TGTGCCAGCAGCGCCGGACTAGCGGGATCCAATGAGCAGTTCTTC. As protein: CASSAGLAGSNEQFF.

J is TRBJ1-2 and V is TRBV12-3 or TRBV12-4, with D maybe TRBD1 (5 bases). This CDR3 contains 13 residues. Trimming removed 7 bases from V and 4 bases from J, with 13 bases in between. CDR3 sequence reads: CASTEDRVYGYTF. The CDR3 DNA is TGTGCCAGCACCGAAGACAGAGTCTATGGCTACACCTTC.

The chain recombines TRBV28 with TRBJ1-2; D is ambiguous. The germline V and J ends were trimmed by 1 base and 5 bases, with 11 bases remaining between them. Per the germline V gene, CDR1 is MDHEN and CDR2 is SYDVKM. The CDR3 has 14 amino acids. The chain's CDR3 is CASSLLGRGYGYTF. The DNA of the CDR3 is TGTGCCAGCAGTTTATTGGGCCGAGGGTATGGCTACACCTTC.

This chain connects TRBV27 to TRBJ2-3, with TRBD2 as a possible D gene (6 bases). The CDR3 is made up of 17 amino acids. The V and J ends lost 4 bases and 3 bases respectively, with 20 bases between them. Germline-derived CDR1 and CDR2 are MNHEY and SMNVEV (reference sequence). The DNA for the CDR3 is TGTGCCAGCAGTTCCTCGGGAGAGTTTGTGTTTACAGATACGCAGTATTTT. It codes for CASSSSGEFVFTDTQYF.

The V call is TRBV15, the J call TRBJ2-1, with 12 nucleotides matching TRBD2. Germline lookup yields CDR1 LNHNV and CDR2 YYDKDF (reference sequence). The CDR3 covers 16 residues. Trimming removed 0 bases from V and 9 bases from J; junction bases left unmatched: 6. CDR3 amino acids: CATSRERTSGNIEQFF. In nucleotides, the CDR3 is TGTGCCACCAGCAGAGAAAGGACTAGCGGGAATATTGAGCAGTTCTTC.